The entry that follows covers one T cell receptor (beta chain) sequence. Sequenced by immunoSEQ multiplex PCR; TCRdb stores in-frame clones only, minus some. Seen here are 200,000 to 300,000 clones, around nine tenths observed once, and the top ten hold roughly 4.9%. This entry is derived from a study of blood T cell repertoires in COVID-19. Study-wide context: The analysed material was cDNA or gDNA that came from T cells, B-cell-depleted T cells, or PBMCs.

Recruited during active infection, patients (from Seattle) were subsequently followed longitudinally. Germline loops: CDR1 DFQATT, CDR2 SNEGSKA (reference sequence). This CDR3 has 13 residues. Between the trimmed V and J ends, which lost 3 bases and 5 bases, there was a span of 12 bases. This TCR was sampled from a woman aged 55-69 years with COVID-19, enrolled during active disease. The chain recombines TRBV20-1 with TRBJ2-3; the D gene is possibly TRBD2 (6 bases). The sample comprised peripheral blood. In nucleotides, the CDR3 is TGCAGTGCTAGTGGACTGGAGGGAGATACGCAGTATTTT. Encoded protein: CSASGLEGDTQYF.